This TCR beta chain was sequenced during a study of CD8 T cell repertoires and HIV-1 epitope variants. Study details: T cells were stimulated with Twenty-five Gag and Nef peptides separately. Controls were a CMV, EBV and flu pool, Ebola AY9, and no peptide. Separate from the cultures, 1M uncultured T cells served as baseline. Tested: three Gag epitope families, Nef HW9 and YT9.

This clone was observed a single time. V was shortened by 0 bases and J by 3 bases, with 12 bases between the two germline ends. The germline V gene has CDR1 MNHNY and CDR2 SVGAGI (reference sequence). The CDR3 runs to 16 residues. Assay used: immunoSEQ multiplex PCR; TCRdb lists only in-frame clones, some missing. The repertoire holds tens of thousands of clones, with roughly four fifths as singletons. This TCR came from a male donor with HIV. V gene TRBV6-6 combines with J gene TRBJ2-1; D may be TRBD2 (6 bases). The sample was uncultured baseline CD8+ T cells from peripheral blood mononuclear cells (PBMCs). CDR3 DNA sequence: TGTGCCAGCAGTTACTCCGGGACTGGTAGCTACAATGAGCAGTTCTTC. Translating it yields CASSYSGTGSYNEQFF.